Presented here are 17 T cell receptor beta chains from one specimen sequenced in a study of cytomegalovirus exposure and HLA in healthy donors. Amplification used 60 Vbeta primers and 13 Jbeta primers. Data came from immunoSEQ multiplex PCR; TCRdb stores just in-frame clones and leaves some out. The sample contains about 190,000 clones, approximately 82% of which appear only once. Material for sequencing was PBMCs. These receptors originate from a woman in her forties or fifties in good health and CMV-seropositive.

The V call is TRBV5-1, the J call TRBJ1-3; D unclear. Trimming removed 1 base at V and 0 bases at J, with 8 bases between. The germline CDR1 and CDR2 sequences are SGHRS and YFSETQ. This CDR3 spans 15 amino acids. CDR3 loop: CASSLTPDSGNTIYF. CDR3 bases: TGCGCCAGCAGCTTGACACCCGACTCTGGAAACACCATATATTTT.

CDR3 sequence (DNA): TGCGCCAGCAGTATAGGGGGCGGGTTGGAGACCCAGTACTTC. Translating it yields CASSIGGGLETQYF. This chain links TRBV5-1 with TRBJ2-5; 7 bases fit TRBD1. The CDR3 loop spans 14 amino acids. V shed 5 bases and J 5 bases; nucleotides not matched to a gene: 9. CDR1 is SGHRS, CDR2 YFSETQ, per germline.

The CDR3 protein is CASSLWTGKLNTEAFF. The CDR3 bases are TGTGCCAGCAGCTTGTGGACAGGTAAACTGAACACTGAAGCTTTCTTT. V usage is TRBV5-6 and J usage is TRBJ1-1; 7 bases agree with TRBD1. The CDR3 has 16 amino acids. Germline CDR1 is SGHDT and CDR2 is YYEEEE. The junction had 6 bases not matched to a gene; V was cut back by 1 base and J by 0 bases. Full variable domain (outside the CDR3, taken from reference TRBV5-6 and TRBJ1-1): DAGVTQSPTHLIKTRGQQVTLRCSPKSGHDTVSWYQQALGQGPQFIFQYYEEEERQRGNFPDRFSGHQFPNYSSELNVNALLLGDSALYLCASSLWTGKLNTEAFFGQGTRLTVV.

This chain connects TRBV6-4 to TRBJ1-5; D is possibly TRBD1 (6 bases). The CDR3 contains 15 residues. Germline-derived CDR1 and CDR2 are MRHNA and SNTAGT. The V gene lost 0 bases and the J gene lost 3 bases, with 9 bases spanning the gap. Here the CDR3 reads CASSDSGGPNQPQHF. In nucleotides, the CDR3 is TGTGCCAGCAGTGACTCGGGGGGGCCCAATCAGCCCCAGCATTTT.

The chain links TRBV19 to TRBJ1-1; possibly TRBD1 for D (5 bases). Germline-derived CDR1 and CDR2 are LNHDA and SQIVND (reference sequence). V gave up 3 bases and J gave up 6 bases, with 11 bases separating them. The CDR3 sequence is 13 residues long. CDR3 bases: TGTGCCAGTAGTATTAAGGGGTTCGCTGAAGCTTTCTTT. This codes for CASSIKGFAEAFF.

The rearrangement links TRBV5-6 to TRBJ1-3; 10 nucleotides align to TRBD1. The CDR3 covers 17 residues. V gave up 4 bases and J gave up 4 bases; unmatched junction bases: 11. The germline gives CDR1 SGHDT, CDR2 YYEEEE. The CDR3 region is CASSRVPGQGFGNTIYF. The CDR3 region has the DNA TGTGCCAGCAGCCGGGTCCCGGGACAGGGGTTCGGAAACACCATATATTTT.

V gene TRBV30 combines with J gene TRBJ2-7; TRBD1 matches 12 bases. Germline assignment: CDR1 GTSNPN and CDR2 SVGIG (reference sequence). With V trimmed by 2 bases and J by 4 bases, 6 bases remained unmatched. This CDR3 has 15 amino acids. The CDR3 DNA reads as TGTGCCTGGAGTACCGGGACAGGGGGCTTTTACGAGCAGTACTTC. Translated, it gives CAWSTGTGGFYEQYF.

The CDR3 DNA reads as TGTGCCAGTGGAGGGACAGGGTATAGTCACTATGGCTACACCTTC. Protein sequence: CASGGTGYSHYGYTF. This rearrangement joins TRBV19 to TRBJ1-2, with TRBD1 identical over 9 bases. The CDR3 is 15 residues long. V was pared by 8 bases and J by 3 bases, with 10 bases of the junction left unmatched. Germline assignment: CDR1 LNHDA and CDR2 SQIVND (reference sequence).

Written as DNA, the CDR3 is TGTGCCAGCAGCTTAGCGGGAACAGGTAGCACAGATACGCAGTATTTT. Amino acid sequence: CASSLAGTGSTDTQYF. This sequence joins TRBV7-2 and TRBJ2-3; weak D call: TRBD1 (5 bases). This CDR3 comprises 16 residues. Germline CDR1 reads SGHTA; CDR2 reads FQGNSA. Deletions cut 0 bases from V and 0 bases from J, with 10 bases between.

This chain joins TRBV19 and TRBJ2-5; 12 positions agree with TRBD2. The J call may be in error: the DNA end matches TRBJ2-7 better. This CDR3 is 15 amino acids long. The germline CDR1 and CDR2 sequences are LNHDA and SQIVND (reference sequence). The CDR3 reads CASSKLAGGTYEQYF. The CDR3 DNA follows: TGTGCCAGTAGTAAACTAGCGGGGGGTACGTACGAGCAGTACTTC.

The J gene is TRBJ2-7, the V gene TRBV19; 15 nucleotides line up with TRBD2. V gave up 5 bases and J gave up 0 bases; unmatched junction bases: 8. CDR1 and CDR2 (germline): LNHDA, SQIVND (reference sequence). The CDR3 consists of 18 residues. Written as DNA, the CDR3 is TGTGCCAGTAGTCGACCGGGACTAGCGGGGGGAAGCTCCTACGAGCAGTACTTC. Residues: CASSRPGLAGGSSYEQYF.

This chain connects TRBV5-1 to TRBJ1-1; D remains ambiguous. There are 15 residues in the CDR3. V lost 4 bases, J lost 1 base, and 14 bases lay in between. CDR1 is SGHRS and CDR2 is YFSETQ in the germline V gene. The chain's CDR3 is CASSLIQSENTEAFF. CDR3 DNA sequence: TGCGCCAGCAGCCTGATACAAAGCGAGAACACTGAAGCTTTCTTT.

CDR3 in amino acids: CASSLLDRGSAFF. For the CDR3, the DNA is TGTGCCAGCAGTTTACTGGACAGGGGATCGGCTTTCTTT. This chain uses TRBV28 with TRBJ1-1, with 9 bases aligning to TRBD1. This CDR3 spans 13 amino acids. The V gene end was trimmed by 2 bases and the J gene end by 11 bases; junction bases not matched to a gene: 6. Looked up from germline, CDR1 is MDHEN and CDR2 is SYDVKM.

V usage is TRBV6-5 and J usage is TRBJ1-1; possibly TRBD1 for D (6 bases). The CDR3 spans 15 residues. From germline, CDR1 is MNHEY and CDR2 SVGAGI. V gave up 0 bases and J gave up 1 base, with 9 bases separating them. The CDR3 nucleotides are TGTGCCAGCAGTTACTCGGTAGGGGGGAACACTGAAGCTTTCTTT. Its translation is CASSYSVGGNTEAFF.

The chain is built from TRBV5-1 and TRBJ1-6; TRBD1 aligns across 11 bases. Losses at the gene ends were 6 bases for V and 10 bases for J; bases not matched to a gene: 9. The CDR3 has 15 residues. The germline gives CDR1 SGHRS, CDR2 YFSETQ. The CDR3 is CASKPGQGDGSPLHF. The CDR3, as DNA: TGCGCCAGCAAACCGGGACAGGGGGATGGATCACCCCTCCACTTT. Variable domain in full (rest from reference TRBV5-1 and TRBJ1-6): KAGVTQTPRYLIKTRGQQVTLSCSPISGHRSVSWYQQTPGQGLQFLFEYFSETQRNKGNFPGRFSGRQFSNSRSEMNVSTLELGDSALYLCASKPGQGDGSPLHFGNGTRLTVT.

V usage is TRBV29-1 and J usage is TRBJ2-3, with D possibly TRBD2 on 5 matching bases. Looked up from germline, CDR1 is SQVTM and CDR2 is ANQGSEA. Trimming cost V 2 bases and J 0 bases, with 9 bases left between them. The CDR3 is 14 residues long. The CDR3 region has the DNA TGCAGCGTTGAATTCCCGGGGAGCACAGATACGCAGTATTTT. Protein sequence: CSVEFPGSTDTQYF.

The V and J genes are TRBV4-1 and TRBJ1-2, with 8 bases fitting TRBD1. The V gene end was trimmed by 1 base and the J gene end by 4 bases; junction bases not matched to a gene: 8. There are 16 residues in the CDR3. CDR1 and CDR2 from the germline V gene are MGHRA and YSYEKL. CDR3 DNA sequence: TGCGCCAGCAGCCAAGTAAACAGGGGGAAGGGCTATGGCTACACCTTC. This codes for CASSQVNRGKGYGYTF.